This T cell receptor beta chain was retrieved from a study of blood T cell repertoires in COVID-19. For the study at large: The samples span acute and convalescent COVID-19 from the United States, Italy and Spain. Nucleic acid was either cDNA or gDNA, and it came from T cells, B-cell-depleted T cells, or PBMCs.

The CDR3 has 13 amino acids. V was trimmed by 8 bases and J by 0 bases, leaving 10 bases between them. In the original analysis: From reference gene primer amplification, estimates of nucleated cell counts were derived. Profiling relied on immunoSEQ multiplex PCR, and the TCRdb table lists in-frame clones only, not all of them. V and J calls and clone size are given by that table; D and trimming were obtained from the DNA. The data contain approximately 20,000 clones, over 75% of them singletons. This chain uses TRBV12-3 or TRBV12-4 with TRBJ1-1; D possibly corresponds to TRBD1 (5 bases). Sequences were obtained from peripheral blood. This TCR was recovered from a man over 45 with active COVID-19. The CDR3 here is CASGPTVNTEAFF. The DNA of the CDR3 is TGTGCCAGCGGTCCGACAGTGAACACTGAAGCTTTCTTT.